The TCR beta chain described here comes from a study of T cells expressing NK-cell markers. TCR beta libraries carry UMIs added by 5'RACE template switching. With the 5' RACE reads reprocessed, TCRdb shows one record per CDR3 protein and no DNA. The sample includes 300,000 to 500,000 distinct CDR3 sequences. This CDR3 contains 14 residues. Study observations and caveats: A handful of donors carried dominant NKG2C+ clonotypes that made up roughly 1.0-7.5% of their CD8+ T cells. It was still unclear whether expanded NKG2C+ T cell clones were HCMV specific.

As to this clonotype: Antigen unknown.

Input material: blood T cells: a sorted CD56 or NKG2C T cell subset, CD4+ or CD8+ T cells, or bulk PBMC T cells (not recorded which). The rearrangement links TRBV12-3 or TRBV12-4 to TRBJ1-2; without DNA, the TCRdb call of TRBD1 cannot be checked. The receptor's source is a woman aged 45-59 years in good health. The CDR3 is CASSLAAQGGGYTF.